The 2 T cell receptor beta chains presented below share a single source sample, sequenced in a study of PD-1 blockade in classical Hodgkin lymphoma. Time point given: newly diagnosed, previously untreated cHL patient sample. CD8+ T cell isolation from thawed PBMCs was performed by magnetic negative selection. Assay used: immunoSEQ multiplex PCR; TCRdb lists only in-frame clones, some missing. The table records over 14,000 clones, roughly nine tenths of them present only once. Sequencing was performed on CD8+ T cells from blood. Receptors originate from a human donor with classical Hodgkin lymphoma.

CDR3 in DNA: TGTGCCAGCTCACCGGCAGACACCATGAACACTGAAGCTTTCTTT. It translates to CASSPADTMNTEAFF. V gene TRBV18 combines with J gene TRBJ1-1; D unclear. CDR1 KGHSH and CDR2 LQKENI come from the germline V gene. Trimming stripped 3 bases from V and 0 bases from J, with 11 bases between. The CDR3 contains 15 residues.

The chain is built from TRBV6-5 and TRBJ1-2; the D gene is possibly TRBD1 (5 bases). The CDR3 extends over 15 amino acids. Germline V lookup: CDR1 MNHEY, CDR2 SVGAGI. Trimming removed 0 bases from V and 8 bases from J, with 16 bases in between. This CDR3 reads CASSYSGRVDDGYTF. CDR3 DNA: TGTGCCAGCAGTTACTCCGGCAGGGTAGATGACGGCTACACCTTC.